The rows below give T cell receptor beta chains drawn from one sample of a study of cytomegalovirus exposure and HLA in healthy donors. The table came from immunoSEQ multiplex PCR; TCRdb's copy has only in-frame clones and leaves some out. This table has about 100,000 clones, around 74% appearing once. Specimen: PBMCs. The receptor source for this set is a woman in her thirties or forties in good health and CMV-seronegative. The conserved cysteine and the conserved F or W are not part of the CDR3 here.

V	CDR3
TRBV6-6	ASSWIDRGRYEQY
TRBV5-4	ASSSTRAYNEQF
TRBV19	ASSIDQGSDGYT
TRBV5-1	ASSWTSGGPTTIVNEQF
TRBV5-1	ASSLAAGGRETQY
TRBV19	ASSFLEGASPLH
TRBV6-5	ASSPTYSNQPQH
TRBV29-1	SVGGASGSTSLYEQY
TRBV28	ASSWARVADTQY
TRBV28	ASTINGAGELF
TRBV28	ASSLQGWEQY
TRBV18	ASSRGRDTEAF
TRBV6-6	ASSSSGTETQY
TRBV5-1	ASSLTLAATYEQY
TRBV4-3	ASSRGQGKYEQY
TRBV27	ASSLTRSSGNTIY
TRBV7-9	ASRPARDTILNTEAF
TRBV6-1	ASSVGTGSTYEQY
TRBV6-5	ASSWTRDRATYEQY
TRBV27	ASSLRTGGETQY
TRBV7-9	ASSSGQGPGNTIY
TRBV10-3	ATAGGGDIQY
TRBV28	ASNYGMGTAIYEQY
TRBV19	ASSERLAGEQF
TRBV28	ASSLYYVRGGVGYT
TRBV7-8	ASSLVGQGTTEAF
TRBV27	ASSLGLAGAGRQY
TRBV29-1	SVANGQGFYEQY
TRBV5-1	ASSIRDSTNYEQY
TRBV6-7	ASSYYTGYKREKLF
TRBV7-6	ASSSDRGKETQY
TRBV21-1	ASSKVPHRERNNSPLH
TRBV7-3	ASSLSLAGNTQY
TRBV6-6	ASSLGQLNTEAF
TRBV7-8	ASSSLSSTALTDTQY
TRBV28	ASSPYDRVRYEQY
TRBV5-1	ASSLFAGGPYGANVLT
TRBV27	ASRHWTGKTDTQY
TRBV19	ASSASFQETQY
TRBV29-1	SVETGRNTEAF
TRBV25-1	ASSSGRGGELF
TRBV21-1	ASSPHGLANGRETQY
TRBV18	ASSPIEANTEAF
TRBV4-2	ASSQTDRGRDTQY
TRBV9	ASSSAGNSYEQY
TRBV19	ASQQGLAWTGELF
TRBV15	ATSPFDSWDTEAF
TRBV19	ASASGAGGVYEQY
TRBV4-1	ASSQELMNSPLH
TRBV2	ASSRSGQGEETQY
TRBV28	ASSRGGWETQY
TRBV4-3	ASSQDLSGGTTSTDTQY
TRBV2	ASNRQEVETQY
TRBV2	ASRFSGRGDGELF
TRBV25-1	ASSKGGNSPLH
TRBV2	ASSRTGALQGYT
TRBV10-3	AISELAGAPEQY
TRBV12-5	ASGLRVLVAGVGETQY
TRBV15	ATSRDRGSYEQY
TRBV7-2	ASSSFRVGEQF